Following are 32 T cell receptor beta chains from one sample sequenced in a study of blood T cell repertoires in COVID-19. Data came from immunoSEQ multiplex PCR; TCRdb stores just in-frame clones and leaves some out. The data show 130,000 to 150,000 clones, over 75% seen once. The source material was peripheral blood. The origin of the receptors is a man aged 55 to 70 with active or convalescent COVID-19.

This chain joins TRBV7-2 and TRBJ2-1; D may be TRBD1 (5 bases). Trimming shortened V by 4 bases and J by 6 bases, and 13 bases separated the two germline ends. From germline, CDR1 is SGHTA and CDR2 FQGNSA. The CDR3 is 14 amino acids. The CDR3 coding sequence is TGTGCCAGCAGCTCCAGCGCAGGGTCCAATGAGCAGTTCTTC. It yields the protein CASSSSAGSNEQFF.

This clone was counted between two and nine times. The rearrangement joins TRBV30 to TRBJ2-1; a weak D match, TRBD2 (6 bases). Per germline, CDR1 GTSNPN and CDR2 SVGIG (reference sequence). Between the trimmed V and J ends, which lost 2 bases and 6 bases, there was a span of 17 bases. CDR3 length: 15 residues. In DNA form, the CDR3 reads TGTGCCTGGAGTATGACGGGACTCCTTTTCAATGAGCAGTTCTTC. Protein sequence: CAWSMTGLLFNEQFF.

The chain employs TRBV15 and TRBJ2-1; D not resolved. The germline gives CDR1 LNHNV, CDR2 YYDKDF (reference sequence). CDR3 length: 13 amino acids. The germline V and J ends were trimmed by 0 bases and 7 bases, with 7 bases remaining between them. CDR3 protein: CATSRDFINEQFF. CDR3 in DNA: TGTGCCACCAGCAGAGATTTTATAAATGAGCAGTTCTTC.

The rearrangement uses TRBV12-5 and TRBJ2-1, with D possibly being TRBD1 (6 bases). The CDR3 covers 14 residues. Between the trimmed V and J ends, which lost 5 bases and 9 bases, there was a span of 17 bases. The germline V gene encodes CDR1 LGHNT and CDR2 FRNRAP. CDR3: CASGPGHPGAEQFF. DNA of the CDR3: TGTGCTAGTGGTCCAGGGCACCCAGGGGCTGAGCAGTTCTTC. Looking up the rest from reference TRBV12-5 and TRBJ2-1 gives the full variable domain: DARVTQTPRHKVTEMGQEVTMRCQPILGHNTVFWYRQTMMQGLELLAYFRNRAPLDDSGMPKDRFSAEMPDATLATLKIQPSEPRDSAVYFCASGPGHPGAEQFFGPGTRLTVL.

This chain uses TRBV6-2 or TRBV6-3 with TRBJ2-7; 7 nucleotides agree with TRBD1. Per the germline V gene, CDR1 is MNHEY and CDR2 is SVGEGT. Germline trimming cut 0 bases from V and 2 bases from J; bases unmatched to any gene: 4. This CDR3 has 15 amino acids. The CDR3 reads CASSYSGGLTYEQYF. DNA for the CDR3: TGTGCCAGCAGTTACTCAGGGGGCCTGACCTACGAGCAGTACTTC.

This chain links TRBV7-2 with TRBJ2-1; 10 positions match TRBD2. CDR3 length: 16 residues. The junction had 7 bases not matched to a gene; V was cut back by 1 base and J by 7 bases. The germline gives CDR1 SGHTA, CDR2 FQGNSA. The CDR3 protein is CASSLGGTSALNEQFF. The CDR3, as DNA: TGTGCCAGCAGCTTAGGGGGGACTAGCGCCCTTAATGAGCAGTTCTTC.

The chain carries TRBV4-2 and TRBJ2-1; D remains unclear. Per germline, CDR1 LGHNA and CDR2 YNFKEQ. The CDR3 consists of 12 residues. V gave up 1 base and J gave up 10 bases, with 8 bases separating them. The CDR3 DNA reads TGTGCCAGCAGCCAAGTCAAACTGGAGCAGTTCTTC. This codes for CASSQVKLEQFF.

The chain recombines TRBV6-5 with TRBJ2-1; 9 bases agree with TRBD2. Looked up from germline, CDR1 is MNHEY and CDR2 is SVGAGI. J lost 9 bases, V lost 4 bases, and 10 bases had no gene match. This CDR3 comprises 15 residues. The CDR3 spells CASSFRASGAGEQFF. In DNA form, the CDR3 reads TGTGCCAGCAGTTTTCGGGCTAGCGGGGCGGGTGAGCAGTTCTTC.

This CDR3 reads CASKSTTSEVVGYF. The CDR3 DNA sequence: TGTGCCAGCAAATCCACGACTAGCGAGGTAGTGGGGTATTTT. The chain combines TRBV7-3 with TRBJ2-3; 8 nucleotides line up with TRBD2. The CDR3 length is 14 residues. V gave up 7 bases and J gave up 14 bases; unmatched junction bases: 17. Germline lookup yields CDR1 SGHTA and CDR2 FQGTGA.

The V and J genes are TRBV6-1 and TRBJ1-4; D is unresolved. Germline loops: CDR1 MNHNS, CDR2 SASEGT. V lost 3 bases, J lost 8 bases, and 13 bases lay in between. The CDR3 length is 14 residues. Here the CDR3 DNA reads TGTGCCAGCAGTGAGGCCAAAGTCGGGGAAAAACTGTTTTTT. Translated, it gives CASSEAKVGEKLFF.

This clone was counted a single time. The chain uses TRBV9 and TRBJ2-7; TRBD1 matches 8 bases. CDR3 length: 15 amino acids. The V segment lost 2 bases and the J segment 0 bases; nucleotides outside the gene matches: 4. Germline CDR1 and CDR2: SGDLS and YYNGEE. The CDR3 loop reads CASSVTDRGSYEQYF. As DNA, the CDR3 is TGTGCCAGCAGCGTTACAGACAGGGGCTCCTACGAGCAGTACTTC.

The chain carries TRBV7-9 and TRBJ1-1; 10 bases match TRBD1. Trimming cost V 3 bases and J 1 base; bases outside gene matches: 2. Germline V CDR1 and CDR2: SEHNR, FQNEAQ (reference sequence). There are 15 residues in the CDR3. The CDR3: CASSFRQGANTEAFF. The CDR3 bases are TGTGCCAGCAGCTTCCGACAGGGGGCGAACACTGAAGCTTTCTTT.

CDR3 protein: CASSFDPGADTQYF. The CDR3 DNA is TGCGCCAGCAGCTTCGACCCGGGAGCCGATACGCAGTATTTT. The V and J genes are TRBV4-3 and TRBJ2-3, with a weak D call TRBD2 (6 bases). The CDR3 totals 14 residues. V gave up 5 bases and J gave up 6 bases, with 15 bases separating them. The germline V gene has CDR1 LGHNA and CDR2 YSLEER.

The chain carries TRBV27 and TRBJ1-5, with 9 bases fitting TRBD1. V was clipped by 6 bases and J by 0 bases; unmatched bases: 9. This CDR3 has 17 amino acids. In germline, CDR1 is MNHEY, CDR2 SMNVEV (reference sequence). The CDR3 region is CASRAGTGMYSNQPQHF. CDR3 DNA sequence: TGTGCCAGCAGGGCCGGGACAGGGATGTATAGCAATCAGCCCCAGCATTTT.

The chain is built from TRBV7-7 and TRBJ2-2, with a weak D call TRBD2 (5 bases). Trimming took 1 base from V and 0 from J, leaving 12 bases between them. The CDR3 extends over 17 amino acids. Germline CDR1 is SSHAT and CDR2 is FNYEAQ (reference sequence). In DNA, the CDR3 is TGTGCCAGCAGCTTAGTGGCGACTATCACGAACACCGGGGAGCTGTTTTTT. Protein sequence: CASSLVATITNTGELFF.

CDR3 in DNA: TGTGCCAGCAGTTGGTTGGGCACCTATGGCTACACCTTC. Translating gives CASSWLGTYGYTF. This sequence joins TRBV6-5 and TRBJ1-2, with D uncertain. CDR3 length equals 13 residues. Germline CDR1 and CDR2: MNHEY and SVGAGI. Trimming took 4 bases from V and 4 from J, leaving 10 bases between them.

This clone was counted a single time. The chain carries TRBV19 and TRBJ1-1; D unresolved. The germline gives CDR1 LNHDA, CDR2 SQIVND (reference sequence). V lost 0 bases to trimming and J lost 0 bases, with 11 bases between them. The CDR3 consists of 16 residues. The CDR3 DNA reads as TGTGCCAGTAGTATAGAGGCAGAACCAATGAACACTGAAGCTTTCTTT. It encodes CASSIEAEPMNTEAFF.

The chain joins TRBV7-8 to TRBJ2-7, with TRBD2 matching over 9 bases. The V gene's germline CDR1 is SGHVS and CDR2 FQNEAQ. V lost 0 bases, J lost 10 bases, and 7 bases stayed unmatched. The CDR3 covers 14 residues. The CDR3 spells CASSLAGASGVQYF. The CDR3 DNA is TGTGCCAGCAGCTTAGCGGGGGCTAGCGGGGTTCAGTACTTC.

This chain links TRBV30 with TRBJ2-7, with 10 bases identical to TRBD2. CDR1 and CDR2 from the germline V gene are GTSNPN and SVGIG (reference sequence). Germline trimming cut 1 base from V and 0 bases from J; bases unmatched to any gene: 6. The CDR3 loop spans 16 amino acids. The CDR3 is CAWSGPTSGASYEQYF. CDR3 bases: TGTGCCTGGAGTGGACCCACTAGCGGGGCCTCCTACGAGCAGTACTTC.

This clone was seen only a few times. V and J are TRBV7-2 and TRBJ2-2; 7 bases line up with TRBD1. CDR3 length equals 15 residues. CDR1 SGHTA and CDR2 FQGNSA come from the germline V gene. The junction had 8 bases not matched to a gene; V was cut back by 5 bases and J by 5 bases. The CDR3: CASSPRTGLTGELFF. The CDR3 DNA sequence: TGTGCCAGCAGCCCGAGGACAGGCTTGACCGGGGAGCTGTTTTTT.

The rearrangement uses TRBV18 and TRBJ1-5; 7 nucleotides match TRBD1. Trimming at V came to 6 bases and at J to 0 bases, leaving 11 bases not matched to a gene. Looked up from germline, CDR1 is KGHSH and CDR2 is LQKENI. The CDR3 is 17 amino acids. CDR3 in DNA: TGTGCCAGCTCCCTCGACAGGGCCAACTATAGCAATCAGCCCCAGCATTTT. Amino acid sequence: CASSLDRANYSNQPQHF.

This chain joins TRBV29-1 and TRBJ2-7, with 7 bases matching TRBD2. The CDR3 covers 15 residues. Germline CDR1 and CDR2: SQVTM and ANQGSEA. V shed 7 bases, J shed 0 bases, and the junction held 12 bases outside the gene matches. The CDR3 region is CSGLGTNDGSYEQYF. The CDR3, as DNA: TGCAGCGGCCTGGGGACTAACGATGGCTCCTACGAGCAGTACTTC.

The V call is TRBV2, the J call TRBJ1-4, with D maybe TRBD1 (5 bases). V gave up 1 base and J gave up 10 bases, with 16 bases separating them. Germline CDR1 is SNHLY and CDR2 is FYNNEI. The CDR3 extends over 15 amino acids. CDR3 sequence reads: CASSEDGGLKGKLFF. DNA of the CDR3: TGTGCCAGCAGTGAAGACGGGGGTCTGAAAGGAAAACTGTTTTTT.

This clone was detected only once. The V and J genes are TRBV7-2 and TRBJ2-3, with TRBD2 matching over 7 bases. The germline V gene encodes CDR1 SGHTA and CDR2 FQGNSA. The ends lost 5 bases at V and 1 base at J; junction bases unmatched: 15. There are 18 residues in the CDR3. The CDR3 bases are TGTGCCAGCAGCCTGGGGGGGAGGGGCTTGTCTCGCACAGATACGCAGTATTTT. The encoded protein is CASSLGGRGLSRTDTQYF.

In this sample, this clone turned up a few times. V gene TRBV29-1 combines with J gene TRBJ2-7, with D perhaps matching TRBD1 (6 bases). The CDR3 sequence is 13 residues long. Germline V gene lookup returns CDR1 SQVTM and CDR2 ANQGSEA. With 6 bases removed from V and 1 base from J, the gap between germline ends came to 13 bases. The CDR3 sequence: CSVGQRASYEQYF. DNA for the CDR3: TGCAGCGTAGGACAGCGAGCATCCTACGAGCAGTACTTC.

The chain links TRBV7-6 to TRBJ1-6; TRBD1 agrees at 7 bases. The CDR3 extends over 17 amino acids. V shed 4 bases, J shed 5 bases, and the junction held 11 bases outside the gene matches. The germline V gene has CDR1 SGHVS and CDR2 FNYEAQ. CDR3 DNA sequence: TGTGCCAGCAGCTCTACCGGGACAGCTATAAATAATTCACCCCTCCACTTT. It is translated as CASSSTGTAINNSPLHF.

The chain employs TRBV19 and TRBJ2-3; possible D gene TRBD2, 6 bases. The CDR3 runs 17 residues. Germline V gene lookup returns CDR1 LNHDA and CDR2 SQIVND (reference sequence). Trimming removed 3 bases at V and 3 bases at J, with 19 bases between. The CDR3 spells CASSMEGRGGITDTQYF. CDR3 coding DNA: TGTGCCAGTAGTATGGAAGGCCGGGGCGGGATAACAGATACGCAGTATTTT. Together with reference TRBV19 and TRBJ2-3, the CDR3 gives the full variable domain: DGGITQSPKYLFRKEGQNVTLSCEQNLNHDAMYWYRQDPGQGLRLIYYSQIVNDFQKGDIAEGYSVSREKKESFPLTVTSAQKNPTAFYLCASSMEGRGGITDTQYFGPGTRLTVL.

The chain is built from TRBV5-4 and TRBJ1-2, with 7 bases fitting TRBD1. This CDR3 has 14 amino acids. Per germline, CDR1 SGHNT and CDR2 YYREEE (reference sequence). V shed 4 bases and J 3 bases; nucleotides not matched to a gene: 6. The chain's CDR3 is CASSPKGGDYGYTF. CDR3 bases: TGTGCCAGCAGCCCTAAAGGGGGCGACTATGGCTACACCTTC.

The chain has TRBV28 and TRBJ2-7; D not resolved. This CDR3 contains 12 residues. V lost 4 bases and J lost 5, with 9 bases in between. The germline V gene has CDR1 MDHEN and CDR2 SYDVKM. The CDR3 bases are TGTGCCAGCAGTTCAGACTGGAACGAGCAGTACTTC. This translates into CASSSDWNEQYF.

This clone was seen a single time. The chain uses TRBV7-2 and TRBJ2-3; the match to TRBD2 covers 7 bases. J lost 2 bases, V lost 4 bases, and 6 bases had no gene match. Looked up from germline, CDR1 is SGHTA and CDR2 is FQGNSA. There are 15 residues in the CDR3. CDR3 loop: CASSWGDYYTDTQYF. The CDR3, as DNA: TGTGCCAGCAGCTGGGGGGACTATTACACAGATACGCAGTATTTT.

This chain joins TRBV3-1 (or the pseudogene TRBV3-2) and TRBJ1-5; D ambiguous. CDR3 size: 15 residues. CDR1 and CDR2 (germline): LGHDT, YNNKEL (reference sequence). Deletions cut 0 bases from V and 5 bases from J, with 11 bases between. Written as DNA, the CDR3 is TGTGCCAGCAGCCAAGATAGTGACGGGTATCAGCCCCAGCATTTT. Translated, it gives CASSQDSDGYQPQHF.

The chain recombines TRBV19 with TRBJ1-1; maybe TRBD1 (6 bases). Per the germline V gene, CDR1 is LNHDA and CDR2 is SQIVND (reference sequence). CDR3 size: 14 residues. Trimming removed 7 bases from V and 4 bases from J, with 16 bases in between. CDR3 amino acids: CASTPLRGGTEAFF. The CDR3 DNA reads TGTGCCAGTACCCCGCTCAGGGGTGGCACTGAAGCTTTCTTT.